This T cell receptor (beta chain) was identified during a study of control samples from healthy donors and cancer patients. The repertoire was sequenced with immunoSEQ multiplex PCR; TCRdb's copy has only in-frame clones and lacks some. The sample includes 71,000 or so clones, about 90% seen only once; the top ten take roughly a fifth. The sequence was obtained from a man aged 55 to 70 with lung cancer. Sequenced material: PBMCs.

DNA for the CDR3: TGTGCCACCAGTGACCCCAGTGTCTCGAAGTCTGAGCAGTTCTTC. It specifies CATSDPSVSKSEQFF. V and J are TRBV24-1 and TRBJ2-1; D remains unclear. The CDR3 covers 15 residues. V was clipped by 4 bases and J by 9 bases, with 18 bases between them. Germline values: CDR1 KGHDR, CDR2 SFDVKD.